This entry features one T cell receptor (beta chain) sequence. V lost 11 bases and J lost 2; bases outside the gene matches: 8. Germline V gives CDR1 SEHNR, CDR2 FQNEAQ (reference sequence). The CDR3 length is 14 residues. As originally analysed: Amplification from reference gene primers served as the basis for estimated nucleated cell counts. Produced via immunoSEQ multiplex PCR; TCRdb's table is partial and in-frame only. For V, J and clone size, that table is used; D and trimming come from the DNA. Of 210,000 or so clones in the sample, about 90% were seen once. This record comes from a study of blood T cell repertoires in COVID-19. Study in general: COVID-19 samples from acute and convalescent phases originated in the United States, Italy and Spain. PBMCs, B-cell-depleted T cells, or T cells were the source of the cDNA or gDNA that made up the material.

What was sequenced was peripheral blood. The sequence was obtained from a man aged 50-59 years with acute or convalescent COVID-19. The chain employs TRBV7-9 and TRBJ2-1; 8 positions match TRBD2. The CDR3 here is CAVQGTSAYNEQFF. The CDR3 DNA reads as TGTGCCGTCCAAGGGACTAGTGCCTACAATGAGCAGTTCTTC.